A selection of T cell receptor beta chains follows, all from one sample in a study of cytomegalovirus exposure and HLA in healthy donors. This table comes from immunoSEQ multiplex PCR, and its TCRdb copy is limited to in-frame clones, with some not included. This sample has some 150,000 clones; approximately 79% occur once, and the top ten carry 6.7%. The sample comprised PBMCs. These receptors all come from a woman between 40 and 50 years old in good health and CMV-seropositive. Both conserved end residues are part of each CDR3. Fields, in order: J gene, V gene, clone size, D gene, CDR3 protein, CDR3 DNA. A D gene is named only where the DNA matches it firmly. Size tells how often a clone was seen (once, few, many) or the class of an expanded clone, and some rows leave it out.

J gene: TRBJ1-2
V gene: TRBV2
clone size: -
D gene: -
CDR3 protein: CASSEGVDFETNYGYTF
CDR3 DNA: TGTGCCAGCAGTGAAGGTGTAGACTTCGAGACTAACTATGGCTACACCTTC

J gene: TRBJ2-1
V gene: TRBV7-9
clone size: few
D gene: TRBD1
CDR3 protein: CASSPTGQAGINEQFF
CDR3 DNA: TGTGCCAGCAGCCCCACTGGACAGGCTGGCATCAATGAGCAGTTCTTC

J gene: TRBJ2-3
V gene: TRBV7-2
clone size: -
D gene: TRBD2
CDR3 protein: CASGSSGDNTDTQYF
CDR3 DNA: TGTGCCAGCGGGTCTAGCGGGGACAACACAGATACGCAGTATTTT

J gene: TRBJ1-5
V gene: TRBV23-1
clone size: -
D gene: -
CDR3 protein: CASSQSGGNQPQHF
CDR3 DNA: TGCGCCAGCAGTCAATCCGGGGGCAATCAGCCCCAGCATTTT

J gene: TRBJ1-2
V gene: TRBV27
clone size: -
D gene: TRBD1
CDR3 protein: CASSPRQGANYGYTF
CDR3 DNA: TGTGCCAGCAGTCCAAGACAGGGGGCAAACTATGGCTACACCTTC

J gene: TRBJ1-1
V gene: TRBV29-1
clone size: -
D gene: TRBD1
CDR3 protein: CSVCRDSCEQGEAFF
CDR3 DNA: TGCAGCGTTTGCCGGGACAGTTGTGAACAGGGAGAAGCTTTCTTT

J gene: TRBJ1-2
V gene: TRBV19
clone size: -
D gene: TRBD1
CDR3 protein: CASSSGQGEVYGYTF
CDR3 DNA: TGTGCCAGTAGTTCGGGACAGGGAGAGGTCTATGGCTACACCTTC

J gene: TRBJ2-6
V gene: TRBV4-1
clone size: few
D gene: -
CDR3 protein: CASSQGVSGANVLTF
CDR3 DNA: TGCGCCAGCAGCCAAGGAGTTAGTGGGGCCAACGTCCTGACTTTC

J gene: TRBJ1-5
V gene: TRBV6-5
clone size: -
D gene: TRBD1
CDR3 protein: CASRTGTNQPQHF
CDR3 DNA: TGTGCCAGTAGGACAGGGACGAATCAGCCCCAGCATTTT

J gene: TRBJ2-7
V gene: TRBV7-2
clone size: -
D gene: -
CDR3 protein: CASSLAGGAYEQYF
CDR3 DNA: TGTGCCAGCAGCTTAGCGGGTGGAGCCTACGAGCAGTACTTC

J gene: TRBJ1-5
V gene: TRBV7-2
clone size: -
D gene: -
CDR3 protein: CASSLAQGPQPQHF
CDR3 DNA: TGTGCCAGCAGCTTAGCGCAGGGGCCTCAGCCCCAGCATTTT

J gene: TRBJ1-1
V gene: TRBV9
clone size: once
D gene: -
CDR3 protein: CASSVAPGEGGDTEAFF
CDR3 DNA: TGTGCCAGCAGCGTAGCTCCGGGGGAGGGCGGGGACACTGAAGCTTTCTTT

J gene: TRBJ1-5
V gene: TRBV12-5
clone size: -
D gene: -
CDR3 protein: CASGYRGNQPQHF
CDR3 DNA: TGTGCTAGTGGATACAGAGGCAATCAGCCCCAGCATTTT

J gene: TRBJ2-5
V gene: TRBV7-2
clone size: -
D gene: -
CDR3 protein: CASTRRGVETQYF
CDR3 DNA: TGTGCCAGCACCCGCCGCGGGGTAGAGACCCAGTACTTC

J gene: TRBJ1-1
V gene: TRBV6-6
clone size: -
D gene: -
CDR3 protein: CASSKRETEAFF
CDR3 DNA: TGTGCCAGCAGTAAGAGAGAAACTGAAGCTTTCTTT

J gene: TRBJ2-7
V gene: TRBV4-1
clone size: -
D gene: TRBD1
CDR3 protein: CASSQARDSSYEQYF
CDR3 DNA: TGCGCCAGCAGCCAAGCCCGGGACAGTTCCTACGAGCAGTACTTC

J gene: TRBJ1-6
V gene: TRBV2
clone size: -
D gene: -
CDR3 protein: CASSAQGFNSPLHF
CDR3 DNA: TGTGCCAGCAGTGCCCAGGGCTTTAATTCACCCCTCCACTTT

J gene: TRBJ2-1
V gene: TRBV5-4
clone size: -
D gene: TRBD1
CDR3 protein: CASSPGTGGCEQFF
CDR3 DNA: TGTGCCAGCAGCCCGGGGACAGGGGGCTGTGAGCAGTTCTTC

J gene: TRBJ1-2
V gene: TRBV5-1
clone size: few
D gene: -
CDR3 protein: CASSLRGTDYGYTF
CDR3 DNA: TGCGCCAGCAGCTTGAGGGGGACCGACTATGGCTACACCTTC

J gene: TRBJ1-1
V gene: TRBV19
clone size: once
D gene: -
CDR3 protein: CASNGRRGGGTEAFF
CDR3 DNA: TGTGCCAGTAATGGCCGCCGGGGCGGGGGGACTGAAGCTTTCTTT

J gene: TRBJ2-5
V gene: TRBV19
clone size: few
D gene: TRBD1
CDR3 protein: CASSMNRGPRETQYF
CDR3 DNA: TGTGCCAGTAGTATGAATAGGGGGCCGAGAGAGACCCAGTACTTC

J gene: TRBJ1-1
V gene: TRBV15
clone size: -
D gene: -
CDR3 protein: CATSRVVNTEAFF
CDR3 DNA: TGTGCCACCAGCAGAGTAGTGAACACTGAAGCTTTCTTT

J gene: TRBJ2-3
V gene: TRBV18
clone size: -
D gene: -
CDR3 protein: CASSPVLKTLSTDTQYF
CDR3 DNA: TGTGCCAGCTCACCAGTGTTGAAGACTCTGAGCACAGATACGCAGTATTTT

J gene: TRBJ1-3
V gene: TRBV5-1
clone size: -
D gene: -
CDR3 protein: CASRTGAGNTIYF
CDR3 DNA: TGCGCCAGCAGGACCGGAGCGGGAAACACCATATATTTT

J gene: TRBJ2-1
V gene: TRBV4-1
clone size: -
D gene: TRBD2
CDR3 protein: CASSQELAIEQFF
CDR3 DNA: TGCGCCAGCAGCCAAGAACTAGCGATTGAGCAGTTCTTC

J gene: TRBJ2-5
V gene: TRBV2
clone size: -
D gene: TRBD2
CDR3 protein: CASNLGGGRETQYF
CDR3 DNA: TGTGCCAGCAACCTAGGCGGGGGTCGGGAGACCCAGTACTTC

J gene: TRBJ1-6
V gene: TRBV7-2
clone size: once
D gene: TRBD1
CDR3 protein: CASSIGTADNSPLHF
CDR3 DNA: TGTGCCAGCAGCATAGGGACAGCCGATAATTCACCCCTCCACTTT

J gene: TRBJ1-5
V gene: TRBV11-2
clone size: -
D gene: -
CDR3 protein: CASSLGGDNQPQHF
CDR3 DNA: TGTGCCAGCAGCTTAGGGGGGGATAATCAGCCCCAGCATTTT

J gene: TRBJ2-7
V gene: TRBV7-9
clone size: -
D gene: -
CDR3 protein: CASSSSNYEQYF
CDR3 DNA: TGTGCCAGCAGCTCGAGCAACTACGAGCAGTACTTC

J gene: TRBJ1-4
V gene: TRBV5-4
clone size: -
D gene: -
CDR3 protein: CASSRGFLGEGEKLFF
CDR3 DNA: TGTGCCAGCAGCCGGGGGTTCCTGGGAGAGGGTGAAAAACTGTTTTTT

J gene: TRBJ2-1
V gene: TRBV6-5
clone size: -
D gene: -
CDR3 protein: CAIKQGSSYNEQFF
CDR3 DNA: TGTGCCATCAAGCAGGGGAGCTCCTACAATGAGCAGTTCTTC

J gene: TRBJ1-6
V gene: TRBV21-1
clone size: -
D gene: -
CDR3 protein: CASSNHSRQVYNSPLHF
CDR3 DNA: TGTGCCAGCAGCAACCATTCTAGACAGGTCTATAATTCACCCCTCCACTTT

J gene: TRBJ1-3
V gene: TRBV5-1
clone size: -
D gene: -
CDR3 protein: CASSLGSSSGNTIYF
CDR3 DNA: TGCGCCAGCAGCTTGGGGAGCTCATCGGGAAACACCATATATTTT

J gene: TRBJ1-1
V gene: TRBV29-1
clone size: -
D gene: -
CDR3 protein: CSVEMLWGAGAFF
CDR3 DNA: TGCAGCGTTGAAATGCTCTGGGGCGCTGGGGCTTTCTTT

J gene: TRBJ1-2
V gene: TRBV27
clone size: -
D gene: -
CDR3 protein: CASSLTGMNYGYTF
CDR3 DNA: TGTGCCAGCAGTTTGACGGGTATGAACTATGGCTACACCTTC

J gene: TRBJ1-2
V gene: TRBV6-6
clone size: -
D gene: TRBD1
CDR3 protein: CASRAGTGAYYGYTF
CDR3 DNA: TGTGCCAGCAGGGCCGGGACAGGAGCTTACTATGGCTACACCTTC

J gene: TRBJ1-5
V gene: TRBV28
clone size: -
D gene: -
CDR3 protein: CASGGYSNQPQHF
CDR3 DNA: TGTGCCAGCGGAGGTTATAGCAATCAGCCCCAGCATTTT

J gene: TRBJ1-2
V gene: TRBV25-1
clone size: few
D gene: TRBD1
CDR3 protein: CASSEGTGGHYGYTF
CDR3 DNA: TGTGCCAGCAGTGAAGGGACAGGCGGGCACTATGGCTACACCTTC

J gene: TRBJ1-6
V gene: TRBV27
clone size: -
D gene: -
CDR3 protein: CASSYTFSLSSPLHF
CDR3 DNA: TGTGCCAGCAGTTATACGTTTAGTTTGAGTTCACCCCTCCACTTT

J gene: TRBJ1-6
V gene: TRBV28
clone size: -
D gene: TRBD1
CDR3 protein: CASSTTGGQLNYNSPLHF
CDR3 DNA: TGTGCCAGCAGCACTACAGGGGGCCAATTAAACTATAATTCACCCCTCCACTTT

J gene: TRBJ2-2
V gene: TRBV7-3
clone size: few
D gene: -
CDR3 protein: CASSRQAVGELFF
CDR3 DNA: TGTGCCAGCAGCAGACAGGCAGTCGGGGAGCTGTTTTTT

J gene: TRBJ2-3
V gene: TRBV28
clone size: -
D gene: -
CDR3 protein: CASSPPRQESDTQYF
CDR3 DNA: TGTGCCAGCAGTCCCCCCCGACAGGAATCAGATACGCAGTATTTT

J gene: TRBJ2-3
V gene: TRBV28
clone size: -
D gene: TRBD1
CDR3 protein: CASSMWTGGTDTQYF
CDR3 DNA: TGTGCCAGCAGCATGTGGACAGGGGGCACAGATACGCAGTATTTT

J gene: TRBJ1-4
V gene: TRBV5-1
clone size: -
D gene: TRBD1
CDR3 protein: CASSPQTGANEKLFF
CDR3 DNA: TGCGCCAGCAGCCCTCAAACAGGGGCTAATGAAAAACTGTTTTTT

J gene: TRBJ1-2
V gene: TRBV9
clone size: few
D gene: TRBD1
CDR3 protein: CASSGGQGIGIGYTF
CDR3 DNA: TGTGCCAGCAGCGGCGGACAGGGGATAGGAATTGGCTACACCTTC

J gene: TRBJ2-7
V gene: TRBV4-2
clone size: -
D gene: TRBD1
CDR3 protein: CASSHSPRTGGFYEQYF
CDR3 DNA: TGTGCCAGCAGCCACTCCCCGAGGACAGGGGGCTTCTACGAGCAGTACTTC

J gene: TRBJ2-7
V gene: TRBV11-2
clone size: -
D gene: -
CDR3 protein: CASSLATTTNYEQYF
CDR3 DNA: TGTGCCAGCAGCTTAGCAACGACAACCAACTACGAGCAGTACTTC

J gene: TRBJ1-1
V gene: TRBV7-9
clone size: -
D gene: -
CDR3 protein: CASSLGQANTEAFF
CDR3 DNA: TGTGCCAGCAGCTTAGGACAGGCAAACACTGAAGCTTTCTTT

J gene: TRBJ2-2
V gene: TRBV7-2
clone size: -
D gene: -
CDR3 protein: CASSLVDFTGELFF
CDR3 DNA: TGTGCCAGCAGCTTAGTAGATTTCACCGGGGAGCTGTTTTTT